These T cell receptor beta chains were read from a single sample in a study of early T cells in non-severe SARS-CoV-2 infection. Each CDR3 protein is one row after TCRdb ran MiXCR on the 5' RACE reads. Of 30,000 to 40,000 distinct CDR3 sequences in the sample, about 7.4% were seen once. The material sequenced was whole blood, taken at baseline. Receptors originate from an adult who was a healthcare worker with PCR-confirmed SARS-CoV-2 infection or an uninfected control (not recorded which). Both conserved end residues are part of each CDR3. A row's size may be missing; if present it is once, few, many or a size class.

clone_size v_call cdr3_aa
many TRBV4-1 CASSQESTKGQFF
many TRBV15 CATRTGSFSPLHF
- TRBV10-3 CAISGKINDEEQSTDTQYF
many TRBV6-2/TRBV6-3 CASSYSAEIYGYTF
many TRBV5-4 CASSTPGRAYEQYF
- TRBV12-3/TRBV12-4 CASSFSGTGLTNTGELFF
- TRBV14 CASSSRDTYGYTF
many TRBV12-3/TRBV12-4 CASSFAGEQYF
few TRBV7-3 CASSFNQETQYF
many TRBV3-1 CASRLTSGSTDTQYF
many TRBV12-3/TRBV12-4 CASSSGTGKGSSYEQYF
- TRBV6-5 CASSYQEGAGTQYF
- TRBV18 CASSPRTGSNTEAFF
many TRBV5-3 CARSTSGGSPLHF
many TRBV20-1 CSARDEGPSGGGYNEQFF
many TRBV28 CASSLSQGAGITEAFF
many TRBV18 CASSPTGSTTGELFF
many TRBV7-9 CASSWGLAGFSYEQYF
many TRBV7-2 CASSLDSDSPSTDTQYF